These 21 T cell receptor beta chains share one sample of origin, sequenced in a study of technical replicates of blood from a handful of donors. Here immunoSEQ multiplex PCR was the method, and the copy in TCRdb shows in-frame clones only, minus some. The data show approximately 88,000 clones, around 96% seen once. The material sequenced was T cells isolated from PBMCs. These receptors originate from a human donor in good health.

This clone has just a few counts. The CDR3 DNA reads as TGCGCCAGCAGCTTGGGGCTGTACTCTGGGGCCAACGTCCTGACTTTC. It yields the protein CASSLGLYSGANVLTF. The chain is built from TRBV5-1 and TRBJ2-6; D remains ambiguous. CDR1 is SGHRS, CDR2 YFSETQ, per germline. The CDR3 totals 16 residues. Trimming cost V 0 bases and J 0 bases, with 7 bases left between them.

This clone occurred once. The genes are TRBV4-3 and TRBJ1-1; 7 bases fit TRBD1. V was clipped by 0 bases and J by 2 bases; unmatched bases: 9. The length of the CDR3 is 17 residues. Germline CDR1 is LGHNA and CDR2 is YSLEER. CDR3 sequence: CASSQDSTGAPNTEAFF. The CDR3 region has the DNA TGCGCCAGCAGCCAAGATTCTACAGGGGCCCCTAACACTGAAGCTTTCTTT.

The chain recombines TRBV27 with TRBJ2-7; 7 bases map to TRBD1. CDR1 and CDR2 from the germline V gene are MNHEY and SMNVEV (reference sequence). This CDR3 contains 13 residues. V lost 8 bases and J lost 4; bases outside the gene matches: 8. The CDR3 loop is CASSWTGPYEQYF. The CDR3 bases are TGTGCCAGCTCCTGGACAGGCCCATACGAGCAGTACTTC.

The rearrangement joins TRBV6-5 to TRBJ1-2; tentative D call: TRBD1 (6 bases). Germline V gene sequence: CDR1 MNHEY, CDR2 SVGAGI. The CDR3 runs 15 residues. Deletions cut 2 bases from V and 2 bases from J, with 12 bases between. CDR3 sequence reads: CASSYTSGENYGYTF. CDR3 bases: TGTGCCAGCAGTTACACTTCAGGGGAGAACTATGGCTACACCTTC.

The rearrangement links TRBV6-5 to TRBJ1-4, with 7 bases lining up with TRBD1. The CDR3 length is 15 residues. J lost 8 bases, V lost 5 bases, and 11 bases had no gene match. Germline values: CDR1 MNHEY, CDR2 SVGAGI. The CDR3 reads CASSPVSGGDEKLFF. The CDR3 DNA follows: TGTGCCAGCAGTCCCGTTTCAGGGGGAGACGAAAAACTGTTTTTT.

DNA of the CDR3: TGTGCCAGTAGTATCGTGGGACAGGGTACTAACACTGAAGCTTTCTTT. Amino acids: CASSIVGQGTNTEAFF. This chain links TRBV19 with TRBJ1-1; 9 bases line up with TRBD1. Trimming took 3 bases from V and 2 from J; bases not matched to a gene: 7. The CDR3 totals 16 residues. The germline gives CDR1 LNHDA, CDR2 SQIVND (reference sequence).

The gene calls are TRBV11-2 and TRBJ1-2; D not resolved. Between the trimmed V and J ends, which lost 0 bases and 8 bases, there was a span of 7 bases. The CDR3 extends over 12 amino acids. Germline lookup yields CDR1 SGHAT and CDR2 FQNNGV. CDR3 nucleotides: TGTGCCAGCAGCTTAGAGGGGAGGGGCTACACCTTC. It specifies CASSLEGRGYTF.

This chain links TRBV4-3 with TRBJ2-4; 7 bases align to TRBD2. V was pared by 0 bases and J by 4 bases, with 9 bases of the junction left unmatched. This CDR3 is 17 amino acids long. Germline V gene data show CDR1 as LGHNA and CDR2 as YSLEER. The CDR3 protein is CASSQEGGEGAKNIQYF. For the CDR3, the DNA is TGCGCCAGCAGCCAAGAGGGAGGGGAGGGTGCGAAAAACATTCAGTACTTC.

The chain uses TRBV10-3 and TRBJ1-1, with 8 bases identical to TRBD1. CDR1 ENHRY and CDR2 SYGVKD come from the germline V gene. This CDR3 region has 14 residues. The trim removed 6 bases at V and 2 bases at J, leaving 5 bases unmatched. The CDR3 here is CAISPQGDNTEAFF. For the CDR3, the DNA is TGTGCCATCAGCCCACAGGGGGACAACACTGAAGCTTTCTTT.

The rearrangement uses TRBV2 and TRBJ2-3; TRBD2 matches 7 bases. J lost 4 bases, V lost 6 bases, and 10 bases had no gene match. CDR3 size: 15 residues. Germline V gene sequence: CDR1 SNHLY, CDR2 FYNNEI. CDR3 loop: CASRGPGLTSDTQYF. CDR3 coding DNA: TGTGCCAGCAGGGGTCCGGGACTAACATCAGATACGCAGTATTTT.

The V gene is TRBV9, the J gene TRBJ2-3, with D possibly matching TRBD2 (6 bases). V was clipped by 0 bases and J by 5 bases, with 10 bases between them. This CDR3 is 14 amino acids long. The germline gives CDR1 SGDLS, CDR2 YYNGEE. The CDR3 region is CASSVDGREDTQYF. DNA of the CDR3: TGTGCCAGCAGCGTAGACGGGAGAGAAGATACGCAGTATTTT.

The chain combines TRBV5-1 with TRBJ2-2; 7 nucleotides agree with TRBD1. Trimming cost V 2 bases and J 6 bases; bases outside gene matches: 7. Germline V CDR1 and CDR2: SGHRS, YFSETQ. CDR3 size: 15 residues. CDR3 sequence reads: CASSLIKQGSGELFF. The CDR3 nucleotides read TGCGCCAGCAGCTTAATAAAACAGGGGTCCGGGGAGCTGTTTTTT.

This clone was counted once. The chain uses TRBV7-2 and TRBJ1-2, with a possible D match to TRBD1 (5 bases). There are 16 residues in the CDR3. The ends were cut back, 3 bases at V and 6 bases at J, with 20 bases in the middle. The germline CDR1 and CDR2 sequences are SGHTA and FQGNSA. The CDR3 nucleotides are TGTGCCAGCAGCTTTTCTCAGGGTTTACGGGTAAATGGCTACACCTTC. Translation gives CASSFSQGLRVNGYTF.

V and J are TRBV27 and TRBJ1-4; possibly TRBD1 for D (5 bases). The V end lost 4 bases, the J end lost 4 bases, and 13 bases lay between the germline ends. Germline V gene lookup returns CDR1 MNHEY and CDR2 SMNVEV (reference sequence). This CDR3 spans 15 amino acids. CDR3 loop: CASSSSRGVNEKLFF. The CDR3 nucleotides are TGTGCCAGCAGTTCCTCGCGGGGGGTTAATGAAAAACTGTTTTTT.

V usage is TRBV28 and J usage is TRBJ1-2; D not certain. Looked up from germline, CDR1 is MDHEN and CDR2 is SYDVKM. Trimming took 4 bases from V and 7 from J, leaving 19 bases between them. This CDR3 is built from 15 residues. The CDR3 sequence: CASSSVPLRAGGYTF. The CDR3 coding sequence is TGTGCCAGCAGTTCGGTCCCTTTGAGGGCGGGTGGCTACACCTTC.

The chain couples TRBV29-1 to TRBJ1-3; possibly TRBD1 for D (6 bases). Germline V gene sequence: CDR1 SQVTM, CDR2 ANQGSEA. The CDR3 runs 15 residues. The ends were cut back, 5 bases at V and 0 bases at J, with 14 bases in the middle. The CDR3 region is CSVSGTTSSGNTIYF. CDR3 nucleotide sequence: TGCAGCGTTTCCGGGACAACTAGCTCTGGAAACACCATATATTTT.

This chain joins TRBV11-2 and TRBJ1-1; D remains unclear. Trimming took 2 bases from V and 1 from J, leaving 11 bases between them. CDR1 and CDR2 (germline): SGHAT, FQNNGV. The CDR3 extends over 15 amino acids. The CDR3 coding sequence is TGTGCCAGCAGCTTAACAGTCTCCGCGAACACTGAAGCTTTCTTT. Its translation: CASSLTVSANTEAFF.

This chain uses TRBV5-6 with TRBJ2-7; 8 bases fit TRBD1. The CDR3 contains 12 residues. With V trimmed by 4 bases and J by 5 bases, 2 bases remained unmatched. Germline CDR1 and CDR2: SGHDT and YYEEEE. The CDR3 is CASSRQGHEQYF. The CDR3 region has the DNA TGTGCCAGCAGCAGACAGGGGCACGAGCAGTACTTC.

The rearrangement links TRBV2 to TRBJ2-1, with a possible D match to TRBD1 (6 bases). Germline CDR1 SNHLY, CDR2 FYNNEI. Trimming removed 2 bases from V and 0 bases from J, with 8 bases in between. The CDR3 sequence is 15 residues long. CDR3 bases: TGTGCCAGCAGTGAACAGGGGACCTCCTACAATGAGCAGTTCTTC. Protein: CASSEQGTSYNEQFF.

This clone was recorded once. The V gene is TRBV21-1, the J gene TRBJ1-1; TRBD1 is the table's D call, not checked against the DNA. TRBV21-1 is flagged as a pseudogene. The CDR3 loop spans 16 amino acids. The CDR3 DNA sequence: TGTGCCAGCAGCCATGGGGGCACACAGGGCTGGACTGAAGCTTTCTTT. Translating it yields CASSHGGTQGWTEAFF.

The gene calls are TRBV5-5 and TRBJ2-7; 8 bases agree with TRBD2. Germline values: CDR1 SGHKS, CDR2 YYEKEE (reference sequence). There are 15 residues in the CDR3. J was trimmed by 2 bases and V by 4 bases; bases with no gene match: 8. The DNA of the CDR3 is TGTGCCAGCAGCCCTACTAGCGGTGATACCTACGAGCAGTACTTC. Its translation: CASSPTSGDTYEQYF.